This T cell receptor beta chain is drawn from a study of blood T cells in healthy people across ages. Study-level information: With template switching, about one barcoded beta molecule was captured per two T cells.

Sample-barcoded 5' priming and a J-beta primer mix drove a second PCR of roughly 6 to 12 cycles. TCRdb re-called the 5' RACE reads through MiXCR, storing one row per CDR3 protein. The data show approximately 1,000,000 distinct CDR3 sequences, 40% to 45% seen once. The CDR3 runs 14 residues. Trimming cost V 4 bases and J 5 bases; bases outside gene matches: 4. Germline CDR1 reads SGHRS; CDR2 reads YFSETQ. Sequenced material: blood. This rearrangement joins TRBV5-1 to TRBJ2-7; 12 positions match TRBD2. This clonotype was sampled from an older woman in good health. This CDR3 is CASSVTSGSNEQYF. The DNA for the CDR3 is TGCGCCAGCAGCGTGACTAGCGGGAGTAACGAGCAGTACTTC.